This record concerns one TCR beta chain sequence. Method: immunoSEQ multiplex PCR; TCRdb's copy keeps in-frame clones and lacks some. This table has about 520,000 clones, 95% to 96% appearing once. Germline CDR1 and CDR2: SGHAT and FQNNGV. This CDR3 region has 13 residues. V dropped 4 bases and J dropped 0 bases, with 7 bases sitting between them. The study drew all its donors from Caucasian adults living in Nashville, Tennessee. This specimen belongs to a study of shared clonotypes between healthy human individuals. Sequencing input: naive CD4+ T cells sorted from blood. Subset described: CD45RA+ positively selected. The rearrangement links TRBV11-2 to TRBJ2-7; D gene ambiguous. This clonotype originated in a woman aged 25 to 39 in good health. DNA of the CDR3: TGTGCCAGCAGCTCGTTGATCTCCTACGAGCAGTACTTC. It specifies CASSSLISYEQYF.